Listed below are T cell receptor beta chains from one sample, sequenced in a study of blood T cell repertoires in COVID-19. Assay: immunoSEQ multiplex PCR; the TCRdb copy retains only in-frame clones and omits some. The profile shows over 200,000 clones, roughly nine tenths of them singletons. Source material: peripheral blood. These receptors all come from a man in his sixties with COVID-19, enrolled during active disease. The CDR3 runs from the conserved cysteine through the conserved F or W.

v_call,cdr3_aa
TRBV18,CASSLLGEKLFF
TRBV5-4,CASSLGTGPELFF
TRBV6-5,CASSSFATGGSETQYF
TRBV5-4,CASSSRTGALYNEQFF
TRBV23-1,CASSHTGSGQPQHF
TRBV5-1,CASSLSQGNYGYTF
TRBV5-1,CASSLPGPSGNTGELFF
TRBV6-6,CASRQLGVTSTDTQYF
TRBV9,CASSVQGESNQPQHF
TRBV19,CASSPEGQGLANYGYTF
TRBV5-6,CASSFLYLAVKVQETQYF
TRBV6-6,CASRREDEQYF
TRBV28,CASSRTGHSGNTIYF
TRBV18,CASSPSRGSTEAFF
TRBV21-1,CASSAWTLSSYEQYF
TRBV19,CASSIGQSRGNQPQHF
TRBV28,CASRYRGPGYGYTF
TRBV18,CASSPPQGENTEAFF
TRBV2,CASSDPLLAGGQNTGELFF
TRBV30,CAWSQGGGYGYTF
TRBV2,CASSGDRWEQYF
TRBV11-3,CASSPSGTSVGEQFF
TRBV2,CASSEEREKLFF
TRBV6-5,CASRPGLSTDTQYF
TRBV5-1,CASSLAVSARADTQYF
TRBV3-1/TRBV3-2,CASSQGFQPQHF
TRBV28,CANQRTGAYEQYF
TRBV9,CASSVEAGTGRQYF
TRBV18,CASSAGIAGTDTQYF
TRBV6-1,CASSDRDGRTEAFF
TRBV9,CASTQGSGANVLTF
TRBV24-1,CATSDPLASGSSNEQYF
TRBV6-5,CASSYSKLAGTDTQYF
TRBV7-2,CASSFRTGGSGANVLTF
TRBV2,CASSDEGQVYQPQHF
TRBV4-2,CASSQGQSETQYF
TRBV29-1,CSVGQGSGELFF
TRBV9,CASSETGGWGNSPLHF
TRBV6-5,CASSFSLGATEAFF
TRBV12-3/TRBV12-4,CASTPGPGGKAFF
TRBV13,CASSLRPGTSVYEQYF
TRBV19,CASKTGSSYNEQFF
TRBV4-1,CASSSSGSSYNEQFF
TRBV6-2/TRBV6-3,CASSYEALSFNQPQHF
TRBV3-1/TRBV3-2,CASSLARTYSGNTIYF
TRBV7-8,CASSLDSGAGGRQETQYF
TRBV6-2/TRBV6-3,CASSSGGYSWTYEQYF
TRBV11-3,CASSTGQGSANVLTF
TRBV27,CASSLLREGSYNEQFF
TRBV7-9,CASSLGQNTNYGYTF
TRBV6-2/TRBV6-3,CASSHGPYEQYF
TRBV4-3,CASSQPGNTEAFF